Given below is one TCR beta chain in context. Sequenced by immunoSEQ multiplex PCR; TCRdb stores in-frame clones only, minus some. The data contain about 480,000 clones, nearly 90% of them seen just once; the ten biggest clones take up roughly 0.9%. The length of the CDR3 is 13 residues. With 6 bases removed from V and 4 bases from J, the gap between germline ends came to 9 bases. Germline CDR1 SEHNR, CDR2 FQNEAQ (reference sequence). The entry originates in a study of blood T cell repertoires in COVID-19. Study as a whole: PBMCs, B-cell-depleted T cells, or T cells were the source of the cDNA or gDNA that made up the material.

This clonotype was obtained from a man aged 18-30 years with COVID-19, enrolled during active disease. The chain carries TRBV7-9 and TRBJ1-4; no firm D call. The specimen sequenced was peripheral blood. The CDR3 reads CASSFGVNEKLFF. In DNA, the CDR3 is TGTGCCAGCAGTTTCGGGGTTAATGAAAAACTGTTTTTT.